Listed below are T cell receptor beta chains from one sample, sequenced in a study of cytomegalovirus exposure and HLA in healthy donors. Libraries were prepared by immunoSEQ multiplex PCR; TCRdb keeps only in-frame clonotypes and omits some of them. The sample yields tens of thousands of clones, approximately 90% seen once. The material sequenced was PBMCs. The receptors shown here come from a man between 18 and 35 years old in good health and CMV-seronegative. CDR3s include the opening cysteine and the closing phenylalanine or tryptophan. Each record gives: CDR3 length, D gene, clone size, V gene, J gene, CDR3 DNA, CDR3 protein. A D gene is named only where the DNA matches it firmly. The size field is filled for only some rows; it gives once, few, many or a size class.

>11|NA|NA|TRBV25-1|TRBJ1-2
TGTGCCAGCACAGACTTCTATGGCTACACCTTC
CASTDFYGYTF
>16|TRBD2|NA|TRBV19|TRBJ2-1
TGTGCCAGTAGTGTTTCCGGACTAGCGAAATACAATGAGCAGTTCTTC
CASSVSGLAKYNEQFF
>15|NA|NA|TRBV27|TRBJ2-2
TGTGCCAGCAGTTTTTTCGGGAGCGGACCCGGGGAGCTGTTTTTT
CASSFFGSGPGELFF
>16|TRBD1|once|TRBV27|TRBJ2-1
TGTGCCAGCAGTTCCCCGGGACAGGGGTCCTACAATGAGCAGTTCTTC
CASSSPGQGSYNEQFF
>11|NA|NA|TRBV6-5|TRBJ2-7
TGTGCCAGCAGAAACGGGGACGAGCAGTACTTC
CASRNGDEQYF
>14|TRBD1|NA|TRBV9|TRBJ2-7
TGTGCCAGCAGCCCGGGACAGGGTCTAGTCGAGCAGTACTTC
CASSPGQGLVEQYF
>14|NA|NA|TRBV6-5|TRBJ1-2
TGTGCCAGCAGTTACTCGGGGGCAGGGGACGGCTACACCTTC
CASSYSGAGDGYTF
>14|TRBD1|NA|TRBV29-1|TRBJ2-7
TGCAGCGCCCGACGCGGGACAGGCGGAGGGGAGCAGTACTTC
CSARRGTGGGEQYF
>14|TRBD1|once|TRBV6-6|TRBJ2-7
TGTGCCAGCAGACGGGACAGCCGGCCCTACGAGCAGTACTTC
CASRRDSRPYEQYF
>16|NA|NA|TRBV27|TRBJ2-4
TGTGCCAGCAGTTTATGGGGGGAGAGGGGCAAAAACATTCAGTACTTC
CASSLWGERGKNIQYF
>15|TRBD1|NA|TRBV2|TRBJ2-4
TGTGCCAGCAGTCAGGACAGGGGGCGGCAAAACATTCAGTACTTC
CASSQDRGRQNIQYF
>16|TRBD2|NA|TRBV5-1|TRBJ2-3
TGCGCCAGCAGCTTCTGGCTAGCGGGGAGCACAGATACGCAGTATTTT
CASSFWLAGSTDTQYF
>14|TRBD1|NA|TRBV5-6|TRBJ1-3
TGTGCCAGCAGCTCCAGGGGGCTGAGAAACACCATATATTTT
CASSSRGLRNTIYF
>14|TRBD2|NA|TRBV4-1|TRBJ2-5
TGCGCCAGCAGCCAACTAGCGGGAGAAGAGACCCAGTACTTC
CASSQLAGEETQYF
>15|TRBD1|NA|TRBV19|TRBJ1-2
TGTGCCAGTAGTAAGCCGGGACAGGGGGCTGTTGGCTACACCTTC
CASSKPGQGAVGYTF
>12|NA|NA|TRBV15|TRBJ2-5
TGTGCCACCGGCCCTGGTCGAGAGACCCAGTACTTC
CATGPGRETQYF